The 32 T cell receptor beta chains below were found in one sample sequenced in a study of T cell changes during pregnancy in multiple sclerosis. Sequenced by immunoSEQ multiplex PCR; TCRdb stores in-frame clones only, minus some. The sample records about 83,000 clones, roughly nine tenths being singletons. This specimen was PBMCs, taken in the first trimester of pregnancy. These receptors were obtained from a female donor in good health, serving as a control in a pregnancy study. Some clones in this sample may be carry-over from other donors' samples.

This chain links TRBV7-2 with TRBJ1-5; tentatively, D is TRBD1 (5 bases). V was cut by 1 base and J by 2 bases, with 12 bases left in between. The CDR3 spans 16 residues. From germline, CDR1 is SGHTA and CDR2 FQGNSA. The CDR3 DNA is TGTGCCAGCAGCTTAGAAGGGGCGATGGGCAATCAGCCCCAGCATTTT. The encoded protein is CASSLEGAMGNQPQHF.

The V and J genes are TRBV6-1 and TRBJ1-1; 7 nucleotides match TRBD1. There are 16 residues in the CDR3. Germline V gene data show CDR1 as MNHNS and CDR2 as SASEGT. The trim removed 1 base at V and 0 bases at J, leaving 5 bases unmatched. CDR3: CASSEVTGAVNTEAFF. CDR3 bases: TGTGCCAGCAGTGAAGTAACAGGGGCCGTGAACACTGAAGCTTTCTTT.

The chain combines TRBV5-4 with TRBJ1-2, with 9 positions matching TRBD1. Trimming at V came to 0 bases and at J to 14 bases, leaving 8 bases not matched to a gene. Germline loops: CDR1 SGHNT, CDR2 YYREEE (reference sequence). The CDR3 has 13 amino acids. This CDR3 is CASSLDGTGSWTF. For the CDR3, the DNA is TGTGCCAGCAGCTTGGATGGGACAGGGTCTTGGACCTTC.

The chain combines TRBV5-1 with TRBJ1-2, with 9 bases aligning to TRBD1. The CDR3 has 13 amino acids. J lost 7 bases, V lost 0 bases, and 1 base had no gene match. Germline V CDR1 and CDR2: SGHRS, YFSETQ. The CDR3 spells CASSLGTGAGYTF. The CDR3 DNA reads TGCGCCAGCAGCTTGGGGACAGGGGCTGGCTACACCTTC.

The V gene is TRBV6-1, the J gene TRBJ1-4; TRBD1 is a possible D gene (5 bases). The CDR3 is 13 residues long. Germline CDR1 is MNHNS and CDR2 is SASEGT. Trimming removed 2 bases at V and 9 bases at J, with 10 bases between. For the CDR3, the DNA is TGTGCCAGCAGTGAATTTGGGGGGAAAAAACTGTTTTTT. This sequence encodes CASSEFGGKKLFF.

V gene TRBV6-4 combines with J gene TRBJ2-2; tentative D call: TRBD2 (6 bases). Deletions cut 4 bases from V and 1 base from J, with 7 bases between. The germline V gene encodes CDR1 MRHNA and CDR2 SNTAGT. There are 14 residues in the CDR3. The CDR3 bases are TGTGCCAGCAGTGGAGCGGGGAACACCGGGGAGCTGTTTTTT. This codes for CASSGAGNTGELFF.

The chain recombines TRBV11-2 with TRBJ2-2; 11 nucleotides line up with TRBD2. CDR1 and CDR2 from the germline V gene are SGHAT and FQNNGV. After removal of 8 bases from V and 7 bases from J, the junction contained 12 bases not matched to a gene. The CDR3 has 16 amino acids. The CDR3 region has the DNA TGTGCCAGCCGTTCCCTCACTAGCGGGAGAATCGGGGAGCTGTTTTTT. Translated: CASRSLTSGRIGELFF. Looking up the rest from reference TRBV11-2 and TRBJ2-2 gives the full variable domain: EAGVAQSPRYKIIEKRQSVAFWCNPISGHATLYWYQQILGQGPKLLIQFQNNGVVDDSQLPKDRFSAERLKGVDSTLKIQPAKLEDSAVYLCASRSLTSGRIGELFFGEGSRLTVL.

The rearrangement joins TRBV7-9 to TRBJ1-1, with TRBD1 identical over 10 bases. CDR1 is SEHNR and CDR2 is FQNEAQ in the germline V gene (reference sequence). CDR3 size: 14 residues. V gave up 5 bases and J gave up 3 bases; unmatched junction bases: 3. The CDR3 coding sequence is TGTGCCAGCAGCAAGACAGGGGGCTACACTGAAGCTTTCTTT. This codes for CASSKTGGYTEAFF.

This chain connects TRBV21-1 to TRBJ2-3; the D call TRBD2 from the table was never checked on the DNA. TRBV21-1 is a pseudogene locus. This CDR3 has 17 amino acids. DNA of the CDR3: TGTGCCAGCAGCAGGATCCCTACTAGCGACGGCACAGATACGCAGTATTTT. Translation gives CASSRIPTSDGTDTQYF.

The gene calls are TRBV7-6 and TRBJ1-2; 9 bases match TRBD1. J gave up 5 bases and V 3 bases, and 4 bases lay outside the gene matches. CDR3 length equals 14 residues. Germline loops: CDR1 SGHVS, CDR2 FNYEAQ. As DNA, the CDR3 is TGTGCCAGCAGCTTGAGGGGGACAGGGTATGGCTACACCTTC. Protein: CASSLRGTGYGYTF.

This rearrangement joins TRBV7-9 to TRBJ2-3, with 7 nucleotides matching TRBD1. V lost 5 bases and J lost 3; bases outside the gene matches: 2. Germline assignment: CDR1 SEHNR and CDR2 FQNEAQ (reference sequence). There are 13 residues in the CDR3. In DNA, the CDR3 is TGTGCCAGCAGCCAGACAGGGACAGATACGCAGTATTTT. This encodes CASSQTGTDTQYF.

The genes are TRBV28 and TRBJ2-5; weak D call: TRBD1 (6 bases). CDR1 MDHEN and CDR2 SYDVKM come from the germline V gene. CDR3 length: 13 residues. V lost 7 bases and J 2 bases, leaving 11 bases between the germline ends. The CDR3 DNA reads TGTGCCAGCATCCAGGACAGACAAGAGACCCAGTACTTC. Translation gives CASIQDRQETQYF.

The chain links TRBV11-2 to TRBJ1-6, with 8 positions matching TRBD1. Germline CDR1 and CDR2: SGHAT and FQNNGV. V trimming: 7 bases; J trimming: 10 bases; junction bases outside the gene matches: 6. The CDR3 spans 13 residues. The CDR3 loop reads CASKVTGASPLHF. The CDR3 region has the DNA TGTGCCAGCAAAGTGACAGGGGCCTCACCCCTCCACTTT. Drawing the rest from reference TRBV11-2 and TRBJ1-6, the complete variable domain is EAGVAQSPRYKIIEKRQSVAFWCNPISGHATLYWYQQILGQGPKLLIQFQNNGVVDDSQLPKDRFSAERLKGVDSTLKIQPAKLEDSAVYLCASKVTGASPLHFGNGTRLTVT.

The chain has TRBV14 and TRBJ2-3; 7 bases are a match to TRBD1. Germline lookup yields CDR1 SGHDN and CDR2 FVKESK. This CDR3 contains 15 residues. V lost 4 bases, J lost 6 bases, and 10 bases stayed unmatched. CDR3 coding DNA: TGTGCCAGCAGCCTTCATTTAGGGGGCTGGGATACGCAGTATTTT. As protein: CASSLHLGGWDTQYF.

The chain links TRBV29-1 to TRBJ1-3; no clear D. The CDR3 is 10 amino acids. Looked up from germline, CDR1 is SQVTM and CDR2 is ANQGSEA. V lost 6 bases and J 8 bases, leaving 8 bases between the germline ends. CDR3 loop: CSVLEDTIYF. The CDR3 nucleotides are TGCAGCGTCCTCGAGGACACCATATATTTT. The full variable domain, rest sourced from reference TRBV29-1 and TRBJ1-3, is SAVISQKPSRDICQRGTSLTIQCQVDSQVTMMFWYRQQPGQSLTLIATANQGSEATYESGFVIDKFPISRPNLTFSTLTVSNMSPEDSSIYLCSVLEDTIYFGEGSWLTVV.

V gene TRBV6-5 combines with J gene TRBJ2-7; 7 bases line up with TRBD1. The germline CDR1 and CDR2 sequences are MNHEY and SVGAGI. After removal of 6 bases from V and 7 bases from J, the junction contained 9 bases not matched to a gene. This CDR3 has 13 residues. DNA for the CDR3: TGTGCCAGCAGCAAGGACAGGTATCGAGAGCAGTACTTC. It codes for CASSKDRYREQYF.

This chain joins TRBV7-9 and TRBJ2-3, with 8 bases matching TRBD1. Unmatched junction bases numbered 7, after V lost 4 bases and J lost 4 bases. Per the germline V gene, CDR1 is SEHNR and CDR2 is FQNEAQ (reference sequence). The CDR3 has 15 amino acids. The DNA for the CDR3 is TGTGCCAGCAGCTCTGGCAGGGGGCTCGCAGATACGCAGTATTTT. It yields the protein CASSSGRGLADTQYF.

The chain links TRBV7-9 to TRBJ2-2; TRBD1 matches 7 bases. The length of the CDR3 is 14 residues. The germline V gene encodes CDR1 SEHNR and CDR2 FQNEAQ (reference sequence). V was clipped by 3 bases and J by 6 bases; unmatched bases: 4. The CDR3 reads CASSFRQGSGELFF. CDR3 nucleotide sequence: TGTGCCAGCAGCTTCCGACAGGGCTCCGGGGAGCTGTTTTTT.

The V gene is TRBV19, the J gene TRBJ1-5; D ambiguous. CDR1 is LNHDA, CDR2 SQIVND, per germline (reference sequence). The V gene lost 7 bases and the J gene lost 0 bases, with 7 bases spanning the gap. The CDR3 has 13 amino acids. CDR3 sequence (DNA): TGTGCCAGTACAACAACTAGCAATCAGCCCCAGCATTTT. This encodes CASTTTSNQPQHF. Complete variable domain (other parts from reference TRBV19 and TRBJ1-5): DGGITQSPKYLFRKEGQNVTLSCEQNLNHDAMYWYRQDPGQGLRLIYYSQIVNDFQKGDIAEGYSVSREKKESFPLTVTSAQKNPTAFYLCASTTTSNQPQHFGDGTRLSIL.

The CDR3: CAISEWGLEAFF. The CDR3 DNA sequence: TGTGCCATCAGTGAGTGGGGGCTTGAAGCTTTCTTT. V and J are TRBV10-3 and TRBJ1-1; tentative D call: TRBD1 (6 bases). The CDR3 is made up of 12 amino acids. The germline gives CDR1 ENHRY, CDR2 SYGVKD. Trimming took 1 base from V and 7 from J, leaving 7 bases between them.

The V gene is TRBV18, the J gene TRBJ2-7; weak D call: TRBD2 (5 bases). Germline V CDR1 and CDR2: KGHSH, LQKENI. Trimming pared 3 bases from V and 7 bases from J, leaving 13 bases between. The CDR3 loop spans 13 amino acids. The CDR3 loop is CASSPPLAGEQYF. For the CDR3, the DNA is TGTGCCAGCTCACCCCCCCTAGCAGGAGAGCAGTACTTC.

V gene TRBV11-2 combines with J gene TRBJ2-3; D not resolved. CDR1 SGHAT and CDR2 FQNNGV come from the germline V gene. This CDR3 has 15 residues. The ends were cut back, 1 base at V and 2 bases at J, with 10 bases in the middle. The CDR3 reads CASSLVRLNTDTQYF. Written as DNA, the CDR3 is TGTGCCAGCAGCTTAGTGCGCCTTAACACAGATACGCAGTATTTT.

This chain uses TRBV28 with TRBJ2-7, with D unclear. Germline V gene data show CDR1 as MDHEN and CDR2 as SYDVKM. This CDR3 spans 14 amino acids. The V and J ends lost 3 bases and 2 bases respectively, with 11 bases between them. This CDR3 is CASSFGQIAYEQYF. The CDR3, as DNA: TGTGCCAGCAGTTTTGGGCAAATTGCCTACGAGCAGTACTTC.

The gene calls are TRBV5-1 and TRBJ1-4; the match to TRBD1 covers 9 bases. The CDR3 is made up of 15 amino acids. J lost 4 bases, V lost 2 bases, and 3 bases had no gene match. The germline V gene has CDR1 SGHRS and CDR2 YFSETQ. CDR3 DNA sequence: TGCGCCAGCAGCTTACAGGGGGCTGGTAATGAAAAACTGTTTTTT. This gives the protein CASSLQGAGNEKLFF.

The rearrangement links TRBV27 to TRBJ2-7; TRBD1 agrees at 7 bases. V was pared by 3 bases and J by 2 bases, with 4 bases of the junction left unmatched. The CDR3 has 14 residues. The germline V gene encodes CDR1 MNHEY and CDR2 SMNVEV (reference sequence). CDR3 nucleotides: TGTGCCAGCAGTTTGCAGGGGGAAACCTACGAGCAGTACTTC. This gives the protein CASSLQGETYEQYF.

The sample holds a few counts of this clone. The CDR3 region has the DNA TGTGCCAGCAGTTTCGGGACAAAGAACACTGAAGCTTTCTTT. This codes for CASSFGTKNTEAFF. The chain employs TRBV28 and TRBJ1-1; tentative D call: TRBD1 (6 bases). The CDR3 consists of 14 residues. In germline, CDR1 is MDHEN, CDR2 SYDVKM. V was trimmed by 3 bases and J by 1 base, leaving 9 bases between them.

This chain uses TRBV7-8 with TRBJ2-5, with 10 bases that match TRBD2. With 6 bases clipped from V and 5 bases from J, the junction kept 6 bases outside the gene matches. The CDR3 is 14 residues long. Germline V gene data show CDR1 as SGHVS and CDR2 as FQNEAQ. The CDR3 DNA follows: TGTGCCAGCAGGAGCGGGAGGGCCCTTGAGACCCAGTACTTC. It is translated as CASRSGRALETQYF.

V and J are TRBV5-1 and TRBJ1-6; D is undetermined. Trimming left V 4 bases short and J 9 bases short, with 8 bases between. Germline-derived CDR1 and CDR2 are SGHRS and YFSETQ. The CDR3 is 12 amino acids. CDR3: CASSLGGSPLHF. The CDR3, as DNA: TGCGCCAGCAGCCTGGGAGGTTCACCCCTCCACTTT.

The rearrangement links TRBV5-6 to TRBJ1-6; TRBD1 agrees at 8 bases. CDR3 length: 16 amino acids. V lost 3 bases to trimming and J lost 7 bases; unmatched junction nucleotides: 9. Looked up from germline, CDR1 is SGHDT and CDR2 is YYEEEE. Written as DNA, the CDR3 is TGTGCCAGCAGCTCCATGGACAGGGCATGGAATTCACCCCTCCACTTT. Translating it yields CASSSMDRAWNSPLHF. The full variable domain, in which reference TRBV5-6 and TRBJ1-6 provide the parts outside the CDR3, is DAGVTQSPTHLIKTRGQQVTLRCSPKSGHDTVSWYQQALGQGPQFIFQYYEEEERQRGNFPDRFSGHQFPNYSSELNVNALLLGDSALYLCASSSMDRAWNSPLHFGNGTRLTVT.

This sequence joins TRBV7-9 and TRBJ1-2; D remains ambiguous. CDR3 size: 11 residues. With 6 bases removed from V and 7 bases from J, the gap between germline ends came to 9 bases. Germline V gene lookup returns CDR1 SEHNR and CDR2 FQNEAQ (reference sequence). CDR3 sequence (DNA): TGTGCCAGCAGTTCCCGGGGTGGCTACACCTTC. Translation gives CASSSRGGYTF.

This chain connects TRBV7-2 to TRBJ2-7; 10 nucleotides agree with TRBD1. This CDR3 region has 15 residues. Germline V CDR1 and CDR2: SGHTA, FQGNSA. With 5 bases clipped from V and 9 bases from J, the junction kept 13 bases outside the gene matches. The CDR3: CASSPGGTGDFGQYF. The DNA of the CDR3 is TGTGCCAGCAGCCCAGGGGGGACAGGGGATTTCGGGCAGTACTTC.

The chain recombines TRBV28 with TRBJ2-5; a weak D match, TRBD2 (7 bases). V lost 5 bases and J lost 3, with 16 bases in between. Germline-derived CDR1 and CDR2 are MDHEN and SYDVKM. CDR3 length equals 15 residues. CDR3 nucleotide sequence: TGTGCCAGCAGTAGGGCGGGGGACAAAAAAGAGACCCAGTACTTC. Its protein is CASSRAGDKKETQYF. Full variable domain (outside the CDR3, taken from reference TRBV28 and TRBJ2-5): DVKVTQSSRYLVKRTGEKVFLECVQDMDHENMFWYRQDPGLGLRLIYFSYDVKMKEKGDIPEGYSVSREKKERFSLILESASTNQTSMYLCASSRAGDKKETQYFGPGTRLLVL.